The next 22 T cell receptor beta chains were all read from a single sample in a study of cytomegalovirus exposure and HLA in healthy donors. The PCR made use of 60 Vbeta and 13 Jbeta primers. Clones were sequenced by immunoSEQ multiplex PCR, and TCRdb holds only the in-frame ones, with some missing. Among around 150,000 clones, roughly 82% were seen once, and the ten largest hold more than 1.3%. Material: PBMCs. The receptors shown here come from a girl aged 10-17 years in good health and CMV-seropositive.

The chain employs TRBV29-1 and TRBJ2-5; TRBD2 is a possible D gene (5 bases). The CDR3 runs 15 residues. The germline V and J ends were trimmed by 0 bases and 0 bases, with 11 bases remaining between them. Germline V CDR1 and CDR2: SQVTM, ANQGSEA. The CDR3 DNA is TGCAGCGTTGAAGACGGGAAGAATTACCAAGAGACCCAGTACTTC. Translating gives CSVEDGKNYQETQYF.

The V gene is TRBV9, the J gene TRBJ1-5, with D unclear. This CDR3 contains 14 residues. The V end was cut by 2 bases, the J end by 0 bases, with 6 bases between. CDR1 and CDR2 from the germline V gene are SGDLS and YYNGEE. In DNA, the CDR3 is TGTGCCAGCAGCGTGGGCTATAGCAATCAGCCCCAGCATTTT. Its translation is CASSVGYSNQPQHF.

The rearrangement links TRBV28 to TRBJ1-2, with unresolved D. The germline V gene encodes CDR1 MDHEN and CDR2 SYDVKM. The CDR3 is 15 amino acids. The V and J ends lost 5 bases and 1 base respectively, with 14 bases between them. Written as DNA, the CDR3 is TGTGCCAGCAGTCAGACTAGGACGGTTAACTATGGCTACACCTTC. It encodes CASSQTRTVNYGYTF.

The sample holds one count of this clone. The junction departs from the called germline gene at one end, perhaps through a read error. V and J are TRBV7-7 and TRBJ2-1; 12 bases match TRBD2. Germline V CDR1 and CDR2: SSHAT, FNYEAQ (reference sequence). CDR3 length: 18 residues. The CDR3 protein is CASSLGPSGRAGRDEQFF. The CDR3 DNA reads TGTGCTAGCAGCTTGGGTCCTAGCGGGAGGGCCGGTCGAGATGAGCAGTTCTTC.

This clone has only one observation. The chain links TRBV9 to TRBJ2-5; D may be TRBD2 (6 bases). The CDR3 covers 16 residues. V shed 0 bases and J shed 9 bases, with 21 bases lying between them. From germline, CDR1 is SGDLS and CDR2 YYNGEE. The chain's CDR3 is CASSVAAASELRAQYF. The CDR3 DNA is TGTGCCAGCAGCGTAGCTGCGGCTAGCGAACTTAGGGCCCAGTACTTC.

The V call is TRBV14, the J call TRBJ2-5; no clear D. Germline-derived CDR1 and CDR2 are SGHDN and FVKESK. This CDR3 region has 15 residues. Deletions cut 4 bases from V and 7 bases from J, with 19 bases between. The CDR3 nucleotides are TGTGCCAGCAGCCCCTATGGAAGCGCGGTTGGGACCCAGTACTTC. This codes for CASSPYGSAVGTQYF.

This chain uses TRBV28 with TRBJ2-1; weak D call: TRBD2 (6 bases). Germline loops: CDR1 MDHEN, CDR2 SYDVKM. This CDR3 is 16 amino acids long. V lost 3 bases and J lost 6, with 18 bases in between. Written as DNA, the CDR3 is TGTGCCAGCAGTTTTCATGCCGGGAGAGATGGCAATGAGCAGTTCTTC. The encoded protein is CASSFHAGRDGNEQFF. The entire variable domain, with the rest obtained from reference TRBV28 and TRBJ2-1, is as follows: DVKVTQSSRYLVKRTGEKVFLECVQDMDHENMFWYRQDPGLGLRLIYFSYDVKMKEKGDIPEGYSVSREKKERFSLILESASTNQTSMYLCASSFHAGRDGNEQFFGPGTRLTVL.

The chain has TRBV5-6 and TRBJ1-1; D perhaps matches TRBD1 (5 bases). V lost 1 base and J 7 bases, leaving 11 bases between the germline ends. CDR3 length equals 13 residues. Germline V gene sequence: CDR1 SGHDT, CDR2 YYEEEE. The CDR3 DNA is TGTGCCAGCAGCTTGTTTCAGGGCGATGAAGCTTTCTTT. It is translated as CASSLFQGDEAFF.

This chain uses TRBV28 with TRBJ2-1; no firm D call. This CDR3 is 15 amino acids long. V was pared by 3 bases and J by 0 bases, with 9 bases between. Germline CDR1 and CDR2: MDHEN and SYDVKM. CDR3 in amino acids: CASSFQLISYNEQFF. CDR3 nucleotides: TGTGCCAGCAGTTTCCAACTTATCTCCTACAATGAGCAGTTCTTC. The variable domain in full, completed from reference TRBV28 and TRBJ2-1, reads DVKVTQSSRYLVKRTGEKVFLECVQDMDHENMFWYRQDPGLGLRLIYFSYDVKMKEKGDIPEGYSVSREKKERFSLILESASTNQTSMYLCASSFQLISYNEQFFGPGTRLTVL.

The rearrangement joins TRBV7-9 to TRBJ2-7; 8 bases align to TRBD2. CDR1 and CDR2 from the germline V gene are SEHNR and FQNEAQ (reference sequence). CDR3 length equals 15 residues. V was clipped by 4 bases and J by 3 bases; unmatched bases: 8. The CDR3 here is CASSSREGWSYEQYF. CDR3 bases: TGTGCCAGCAGCTCCCGGGAGGGGTGGAGCTACGAGCAGTACTTC.

V and J are TRBV5-1 and TRBJ2-1; D uncertain. Between the trimmed V and J ends, which lost 0 bases and 4 bases, there was a span of 14 bases. This CDR3 has 16 residues. From germline, CDR1 is SGHRS and CDR2 YFSETQ. This CDR3 is CASSLGPGLGYNEQFF. Here the CDR3 DNA reads TGCGCCAGCAGCTTGGGTCCAGGTTTAGGATACAATGAGCAGTTCTTC. The entire variable domain, with the rest obtained from reference TRBV5-1 and TRBJ2-1, is as follows: KAGVTQTPRYLIKTRGQQVTLSCSPISGHRSVSWYQQTPGQGLQFLFEYFSETQRNKGNFPGRFSGRQFSNSRSEMNVSTLELGDSALYLCASSLGPGLGYNEQFFGPGTRLTVL.

V is TRBV27 and J is TRBJ2-7; 10 positions agree with TRBD2. The CDR3 spans 19 residues. The trim removed 8 bases at V and 0 bases at J, leaving 19 bases unmatched. Germline-derived CDR1 and CDR2 are MNHEY and SMNVEV (reference sequence). This chain's CDR3 is CASPVPGLATGLSSYEQYF. DNA of the CDR3: TGTGCCAGCCCTGTTCCGGGACTAGCGACTGGATTAAGCTCCTACGAGCAGTACTTC.

This clone was seen only a few times. The V gene is TRBV27, the J gene TRBJ1-3; possible D gene TRBD1, 6 bases. The CDR3 has 16 amino acids. Trimming took off 2 bases at V and 2 bases at J, with 13 bases between the two ends. The germline gives CDR1 MNHEY, CDR2 SMNVEV (reference sequence). The CDR3 DNA reads as TGTGCCAGCAGTTTACAGGGGAGGGTGGCTGGAAACACCATATATTTT. Translated, it gives CASSLQGRVAGNTIYF.

The chain employs TRBV5-1 and TRBJ2-7; no clear D. Per the germline V gene, CDR1 is SGHRS and CDR2 is YFSETQ. There are 14 residues in the CDR3. Trimming shortened V by 0 bases and J by 4 bases, and 11 bases separated the two germline ends. The CDR3 nucleotides read TGCGCCAGCAGCTTGGGGGCAGACAAATACGAGCAGTACTTC. Protein sequence: CASSLGADKYEQYF.

The rearrangement uses TRBV29-1 and TRBJ1-1; no clear D gene. V dropped 2 bases and J dropped 0 bases, with 10 bases sitting between them. The CDR3 covers 14 residues. CDR1 is SQVTM, CDR2 ANQGSEA, per germline. The CDR3, as DNA: TGCAGCGTTGAAACAGCTCTTATGAACACTGAAGCTTTCTTT. It codes for CSVETALMNTEAFF.

The genes are TRBV4-1 and TRBJ2-7; 12 bases line up with TRBD2. From germline, CDR1 is MGHRA and CDR2 YSYEKL. The V segment lost 5 bases and the J segment 6 bases; nucleotides outside the gene matches: 8. The CDR3 contains 15 residues. This CDR3 is CASSRLPSGRVEQYF. The CDR3 nucleotides are TGCGCCAGCAGCAGACTCCCTAGCGGGAGGGTCGAGCAGTACTTC.

The CDR3 nucleotides read TGTGCCAGCAGCTTGGTGTTAGGACAGGGGGCCCCCGGGGAGCTGTTTTTT. As protein: CASSLVLGQGAPGELFF. The chain links TRBV5-4 to TRBJ2-2; 11 nucleotides agree with TRBD1. Looked up from germline, CDR1 is SGHNT and CDR2 is YYREEE (reference sequence). J was trimmed by 6 bases and V by 0 bases; bases with no gene match: 7. The CDR3 has 17 residues.

Of note for this clone: The sample carries other DNA sequences with the same CDR3. V and J are TRBV30 and TRBJ1-2; TRBD1 might be the D (6 bases). This CDR3 is 13 amino acids long. V lost 0 bases and J 2 bases, leaving 7 bases between the germline ends. CDR1 and CDR2 (germline): GTSNPN, SVGIG (reference sequence). This chain's CDR3 is CAWSVGQNYGYTF. Written as DNA, the CDR3 is TGTGCCTGGAGTGTAGGACAGAACTATGGCTACACCTTC.

This sequence joins TRBV6-5 and TRBJ2-5, with D perhaps TRBD1 (6 bases). Deletions cut 2 bases from V and 5 bases from J, with 15 bases between. CDR1 is MNHEY and CDR2 is SVGAGI in the germline V gene. The CDR3 extends over 15 amino acids. CDR3 nucleotides: TGTGCCAGCAGTTACCGACTACAGGGAACGGAGACCCAGTACTTC. The encoded protein is CASSYRLQGTETQYF.

This clone was picked up a small number of times. V is TRBV28 and J is TRBJ1-2; 12 bases are shared with TRBD1. The germline gives CDR1 MDHEN, CDR2 SYDVKM. Unmatched junction bases numbered 6, after V lost 6 bases and J lost 7 bases. This CDR3 has 14 residues. CDR3 sequence reads: CASSPGQGARGYTF. CDR3 coding DNA: TGTGCCAGCAGCCCGGGACAGGGGGCGCGTGGCTACACCTTC.

The V gene is TRBV28, the J gene TRBJ2-7, with 12 bases matching TRBD1. CDR1 is MDHEN, CDR2 SYDVKM, per germline. The V and J ends lost 6 bases and 7 bases, in that order; junction bases with no gene match: 7. This CDR3 region has 14 residues. CDR3 DNA sequence: TGTGCCAGCAGGGGACAGGGGGCGGCGAAAGAGCAGTACTTC. Amino acids: CASRGQGAAKEQYF.

The DNA for the CDR3 is TGTGCCAGCAGCTTAATTCAAGGGGGCCGATACTATGGCTACACCTTC. Its protein product is CASSLIQGGRYYGYTF. J is TRBJ1-2 and V is TRBV11-2; 7 bases are a match to TRBD1. After removal of 2 bases from V and 3 bases from J, the junction contained 9 bases not matched to a gene. The CDR3 has 16 amino acids. Germline loops: CDR1 SGHAT, CDR2 FQNNGV.